The clone carrying this T cell receptor (beta chain) was observed many times. TCRdb re-derived calls from the PCR reads in MiXCR, one entry per CDR3 protein. The data contain about 100,000 distinct CDR3 sequences, under 40% of them singletons. Source material for naive CD8 libraries was about 19,000 to 1,100,000 sorted cells, with 10%, 30% or 50% RNA. This record belongs to a study of molecular identifiers for immune sequencing clone quantification. The CDR3 has 18 amino acids. Germline V gene data show CDR1 as LGHNA and CDR2 as YSLEER. Trimming took off 2 bases at V and 2 bases at J, with 22 bases between the two ends.

J is TRBJ2-7 and V is TRBV4-3; D ambiguous. The sequenced sample consisted of naive CD8+ T cells from blood, with Jurkat cell RNA spiked in. The subset: FACS-sorted CD8+CD4-CCR7+CD45RA+ naive T cells. The clonotype originates from a human donor in good health. Some libraries in this study had Jurkat cell RNA spiked in. The CDR3 loop is CASSQTPRNRKTAYEQYF. CDR3 sequence (DNA): TGCGCCAGCAGCCAAACCCCCCGAAACAGAAAAACAGCCTACGAGCAGTACTTC.